The next 5 T cell receptor beta chains were all read from a single sample in a study of T cell responses to AZD1222 COVID-19 vaccine. Clones were read by immunoSEQ multiplex PCR, and TCRdb kept only the in-frame ones, dropping some. The sample lists 150,000 to 200,000 clones; 90% to 95% were seen once. The material was peripheral blood, obtained on day 0 of AZD1222 vaccination. All receptors derive from an adult in good health.

The rearrangement uses TRBV2 and TRBJ1-5; no clear D gene. Germline CDR1 and CDR2: SNHLY and FYNNEI. The CDR3 has 15 residues. The V end was cut by 6 bases, the J end by 3 bases, with 15 bases between. The CDR3: CASRETGIPNQPQHF. Here the CDR3 DNA reads TGTGCCAGCAGAGAGACCGGGATCCCCAATCAGCCCCAGCATTTT.

This rearrangement joins TRBV28 to TRBJ2-7; the match to TRBD2 covers 9 bases. Germline V gives CDR1 MDHEN, CDR2 SYDVKM. This CDR3 contains 12 residues. V was clipped by 8 bases and J by 4 bases; unmatched bases: 3. The CDR3: CASGLASYEQYF. For the CDR3, the DNA is TGTGCCAGCGGACTAGCGAGTTACGAGCAGTACTTC.

The V gene is TRBV6-2 or TRBV6-3, the J gene TRBJ1-2, with TRBD1 matching 7 bases. The germline gives CDR1 MNHEY, CDR2 SVGEGT. The J segment lost 4 bases and the V segment lost 5 bases, leaving 4 bases of the junction unmatched. The CDR3 consists of 13 residues. Written as DNA, the CDR3 is TGTGCCAGCAGTCGGGACAGCCTCTATGGCTACACCTTC. Translated, it gives CASSRDSLYGYTF.

The V gene is TRBV27, the J gene TRBJ1-1, with a weak D call TRBD1 (5 bases). Trimming removed 2 bases from V and 3 bases from J, with 7 bases in between. CDR1 MNHEY and CDR2 SMNVEV come from the germline V gene (reference sequence). The length of the CDR3 is 13 residues. The CDR3 DNA reads TGTGCCAGCAGTTTACGACAGTACACTGAAGCTTTCTTT. Its translation is CASSLRQYTEAFF.

This sequence joins TRBV12-3 or TRBV12-4 and TRBJ2-1, with D hard to call. The CDR3 is 13 residues long. The V gene lost 5 bases and the J gene lost 6 bases, with 11 bases spanning the gap. DNA for the CDR3: TGTGCCAGCAGTAAGACCCGACTCAATGAGCAGTTCTTC. Residues: CASSKTRLNEQFF.